This TCR beta chain was recorded in a study of metastatic and nonmetastatic thyroid tumors. Study at large: Comparative analysis of repertoires was undertaken across blood and tumor or nodule tissue obtained from malignant and benign thyroid patients. Whole-study results and caveats: Reported TCR beta diversity, measured in blood and tumor, was significantly higher for malignant thyroid tumors than for benign nodules.

In the case of this clone: What it recognizes is unknown.

Source study methods: It was from CDR3 differences across clinicopathological groups that a distant-metastasis classifier for papillary thyroid cancer was built. TCRdb re-called clones from the PCR reads using MiXCR. TCRdb, not the original authors, processed these V and J calls. The repertoire includes roughly 8,000 clones, approximately 30% of them detected once, and roughly 6.1% sits in the top ten. There were no patients who had received any treatment before thyroid surgery. The CDR3 runs to 15 residues. The V segment lost 0 bases and the J segment 8 bases; nucleotides outside the gene matches: 7. Germline V gene lookup returns CDR1 LNHNV and CDR2 YYDKDF (reference sequence).

The sequencing input was adjacent normal tissue. The TCR comes from a female donor with papillary thyroid cancer or a benign thyroid nodule (not recorded which). Some clones in this sample may be carry-over from other donors' samples. The V gene is TRBV15, the J gene TRBJ2-7; 10 nucleotides align to TRBD1. The DNA of the CDR3 is TGTGCCACCAGCAGAGATCCCAGGACAGGGGGTAAGCAGTACTTC. Translation gives CATSRDPRTGGKQYF.